Sequencing of this T cell receptor (beta chain) was carried out in a study of blood T cell repertoires in COVID-19. The CDR3 runs 12 residues. Trimming pared 9 bases from V and 0 bases from J, leaving 8 bases between. The germline CDR1 and CDR2 sequences are LNHDA and SQIVND (reference sequence). TCRdb's copy holds only in-frame clones and misses some; the assay was immunoSEQ multiplex PCR. This sample yields around 97,000 clones, of which roughly 87% are seen a single time; under 20% belongs to the top ten. This TCR came from a woman of 80 years or more in a cohort sampled during active COVID-19. Sequenced: peripheral blood. The J gene is TRBJ1-2, the V gene TRBV19; D unclear. The CDR3 spells CASRLSNYGYTF. The CDR3 nucleotides are TGTGCCAGCAGGTTATCTAACTATGGCTACACCTTC.